This entry is about one TCR beta chain. The target antigen is unknown. Rearranged V-D-J TRB sequences were amplified with a mixed TRB-A/B primer pool. TCRdb called the multiplex PCR reads again in MiXCR, with one record for every CDR3 protein. The sample lists fewer than 15,000 distinct CDR3 sequences; roughly 25% were seen once. The sample is drawn from a study of T cell repertoires in aging, cancer and after chemotherapy. At the level of the study: Healthy donor repertoires were recorded over several months to years and showed clear clonal overlap.

CDR1 is MNHEY, CDR2 SVGAGI, per germline. The trim removed 6 bases at V and 6 bases at J, leaving 5 bases unmatched. The CDR3 runs 14 residues. TCR beta rearrangements were amplified from peripheral blood genomic DNA. Regarding the study as a whole: Compared with age-matched healthy donors, untreated hematological or solid cancer patients showed higher blood TCR clonality.

The rearrangement links TRBV6-5 to TRBJ1-5; 10 nucleotides align to TRBD1. The sequenced sample consisted of blood. The source of this sequence is a human donor in good health. CDR3 sequence: CASRGQGMGQPQHF. CDR3 bases: TGTGCCAGCAGGGGACAGGGGATGGGTCAGCCCCAGCATTTT.